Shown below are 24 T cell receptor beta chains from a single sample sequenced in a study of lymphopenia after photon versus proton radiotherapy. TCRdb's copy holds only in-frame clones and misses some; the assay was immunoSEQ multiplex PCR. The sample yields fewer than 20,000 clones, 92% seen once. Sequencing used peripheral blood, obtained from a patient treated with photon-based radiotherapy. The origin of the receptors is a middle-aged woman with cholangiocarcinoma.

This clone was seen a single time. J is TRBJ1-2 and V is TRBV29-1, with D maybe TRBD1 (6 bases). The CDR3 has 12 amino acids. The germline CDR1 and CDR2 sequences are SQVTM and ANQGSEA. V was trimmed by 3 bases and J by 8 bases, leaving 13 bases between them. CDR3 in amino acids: CSVERGGSGYTF. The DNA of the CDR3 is TGCAGCGTTGAGCGAGGGGGAAGCGGCTACACCTTC.

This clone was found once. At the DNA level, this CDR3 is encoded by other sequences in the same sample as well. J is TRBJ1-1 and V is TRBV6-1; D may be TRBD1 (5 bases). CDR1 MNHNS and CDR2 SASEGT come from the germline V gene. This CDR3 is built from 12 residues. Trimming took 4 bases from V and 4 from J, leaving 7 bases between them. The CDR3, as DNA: TGTGCCAGCAGTGTGGGGGGCACTGAAGCTTTCTTT. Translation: CASSVGGTEAFF.

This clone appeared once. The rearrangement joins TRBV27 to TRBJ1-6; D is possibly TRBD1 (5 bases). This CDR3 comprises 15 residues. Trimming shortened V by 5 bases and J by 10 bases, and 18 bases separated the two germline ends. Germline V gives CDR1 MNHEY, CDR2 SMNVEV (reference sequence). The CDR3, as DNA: TGTGCCAGCAGTATAGGGACGGCGTATAGGTCACCCCTCCACTTT. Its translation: CASSIGTAYRSPLHF.

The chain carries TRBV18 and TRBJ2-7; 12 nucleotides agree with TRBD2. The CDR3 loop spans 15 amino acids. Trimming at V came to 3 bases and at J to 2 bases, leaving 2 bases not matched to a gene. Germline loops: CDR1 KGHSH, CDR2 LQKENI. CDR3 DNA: TGTGCCAGCTCACCGACTAGCGGGAGTACCTACGAGCAGTACTTC. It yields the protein CASSPTSGSTYEQYF.

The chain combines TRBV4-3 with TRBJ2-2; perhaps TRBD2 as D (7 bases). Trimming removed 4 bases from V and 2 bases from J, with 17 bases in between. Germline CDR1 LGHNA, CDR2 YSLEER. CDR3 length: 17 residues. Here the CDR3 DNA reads TGCGCCAGCAGCCCTCAGGGGTCTAGCGGTAACACCGGGGAGCTGTTTTTT. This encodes CASSPQGSSGNTGELFF.

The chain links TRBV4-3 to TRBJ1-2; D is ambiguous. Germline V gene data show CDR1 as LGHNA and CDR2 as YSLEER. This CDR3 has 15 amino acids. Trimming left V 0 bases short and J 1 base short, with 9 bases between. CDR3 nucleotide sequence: TGCGCCAGCAGCCAAGATATCAGGTTTAACTATGGCTACACCTTC. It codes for CASSQDIRFNYGYTF.

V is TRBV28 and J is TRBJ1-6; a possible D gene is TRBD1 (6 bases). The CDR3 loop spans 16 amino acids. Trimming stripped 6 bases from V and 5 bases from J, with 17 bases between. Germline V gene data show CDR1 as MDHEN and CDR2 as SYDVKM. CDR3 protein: CASRAPTGSDNSPLHF. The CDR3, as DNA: TGTGCCAGCAGGGCCCCCACAGGGAGTGATAATTCACCCCTCCACTTT. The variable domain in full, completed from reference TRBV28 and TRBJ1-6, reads DVKVTQSSRYLVKRTGEKVFLECVQDMDHENMFWYRQDPGLGLRLIYFSYDVKMKEKGDIPEGYSVSREKKERFSLILESASTNQTSMYLCASRAPTGSDNSPLHFGNGTRLTVT.

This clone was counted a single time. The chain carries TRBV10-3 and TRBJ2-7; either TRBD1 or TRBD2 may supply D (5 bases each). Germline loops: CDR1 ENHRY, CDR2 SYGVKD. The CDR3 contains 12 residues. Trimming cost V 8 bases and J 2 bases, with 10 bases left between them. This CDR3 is CAIGDGAYEQYF. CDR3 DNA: TGTGCCATCGGGGACGGTGCCTACGAGCAGTACTTC.

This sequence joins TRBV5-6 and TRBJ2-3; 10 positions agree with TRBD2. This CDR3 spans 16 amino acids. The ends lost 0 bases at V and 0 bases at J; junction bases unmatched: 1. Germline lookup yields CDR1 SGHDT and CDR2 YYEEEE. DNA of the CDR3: TGTGCCAGCAGCTTGGGGACTAGCGGTAGCACAGATACGCAGTATTTT. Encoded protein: CASSLGTSGSTDTQYF.

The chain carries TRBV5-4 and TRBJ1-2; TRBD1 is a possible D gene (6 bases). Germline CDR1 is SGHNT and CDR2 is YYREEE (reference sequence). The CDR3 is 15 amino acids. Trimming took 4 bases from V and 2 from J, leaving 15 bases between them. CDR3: CASSRLLDRNYGYTF. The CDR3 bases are TGTGCCAGCAGCAGACTACTGGACAGAAACTATGGCTACACCTTC.

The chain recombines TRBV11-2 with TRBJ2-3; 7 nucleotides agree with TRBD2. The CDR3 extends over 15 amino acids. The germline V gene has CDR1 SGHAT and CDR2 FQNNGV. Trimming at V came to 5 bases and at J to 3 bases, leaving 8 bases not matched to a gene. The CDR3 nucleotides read TGTGCCAGCAGCAGCGCTAGCGGTAAAACAGATACGCAGTATTTT. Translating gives CASSSASGKTDTQYF.

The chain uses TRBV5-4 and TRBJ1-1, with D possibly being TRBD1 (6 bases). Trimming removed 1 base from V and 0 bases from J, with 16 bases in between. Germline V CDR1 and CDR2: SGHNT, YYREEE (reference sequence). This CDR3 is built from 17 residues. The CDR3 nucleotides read TGTGCCAGCAGCTTGCTGACAGGTCCCTCTTTGAACACTGAAGCTTTCTTT. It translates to CASSLLTGPSLNTEAFF. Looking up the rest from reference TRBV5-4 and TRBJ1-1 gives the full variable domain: ETGVTQSPTHLIKTRGQQVTLRCSSQSGHNTVSWYQQALGQGPQFIFQYYREEENGRGNFPPRFSGLQFPNYSSELNVNALELDDSALYLCASSLLTGPSLNTEAFFGQGTRLTVV.

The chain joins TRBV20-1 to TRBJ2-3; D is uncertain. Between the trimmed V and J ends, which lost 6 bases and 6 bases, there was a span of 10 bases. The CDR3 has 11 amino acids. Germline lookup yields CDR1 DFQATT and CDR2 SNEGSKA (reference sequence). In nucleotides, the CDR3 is TGCAGTGCGAGCCTAATTGATACGCAGTATTTT. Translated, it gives CSASLIDTQYF.

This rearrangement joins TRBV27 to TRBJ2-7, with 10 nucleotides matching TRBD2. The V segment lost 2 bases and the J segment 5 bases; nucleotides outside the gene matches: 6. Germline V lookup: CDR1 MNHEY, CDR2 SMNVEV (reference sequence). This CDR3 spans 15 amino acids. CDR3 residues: CASSLGLAGVHEQYF. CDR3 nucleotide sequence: TGTGCCAGCAGTTTAGGGCTAGCGGGAGTCCACGAGCAGTACTTC.

The CDR3 region has the DNA TGTGCCAGCAGTTCCGGACTAAAGCCCTACGAGCAGTACTTC. The encoded protein is CASSSGLKPYEQYF. The chain couples TRBV28 to TRBJ2-7, with D possibly being TRBD2 (6 bases). Trimming took off 4 bases at V and 2 bases at J, with 12 bases between the two ends. From germline, CDR1 is MDHEN and CDR2 SYDVKM. CDR3 length equals 14 residues.

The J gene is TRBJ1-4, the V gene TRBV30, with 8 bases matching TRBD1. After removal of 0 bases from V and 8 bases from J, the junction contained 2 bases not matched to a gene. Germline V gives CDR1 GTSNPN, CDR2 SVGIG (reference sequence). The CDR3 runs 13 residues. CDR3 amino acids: CAWSVQGVEKLFF. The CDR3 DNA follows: TGTGCCTGGAGTGTACAGGGGGTGGAAAAACTGTTTTTT.

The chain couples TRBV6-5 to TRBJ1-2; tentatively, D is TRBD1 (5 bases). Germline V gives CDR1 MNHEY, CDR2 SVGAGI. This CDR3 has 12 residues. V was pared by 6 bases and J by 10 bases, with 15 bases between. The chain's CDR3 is CASSWDGALYTF. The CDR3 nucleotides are TGTGCCAGCAGCTGGGACGGGGCTCTCTACACCTTC.

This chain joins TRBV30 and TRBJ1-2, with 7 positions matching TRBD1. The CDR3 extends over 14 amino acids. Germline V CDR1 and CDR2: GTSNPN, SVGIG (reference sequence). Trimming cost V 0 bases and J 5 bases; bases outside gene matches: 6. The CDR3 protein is CAWSVRQGGYGYTF. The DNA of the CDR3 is TGTGCCTGGAGTGTACGACAGGGCGGGTATGGCTACACCTTC. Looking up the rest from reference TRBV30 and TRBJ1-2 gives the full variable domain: SQTIHQWPATLVQPVGSPLSLECTVEGTSNPNLYWYRQAAGRGLQLLFYSVGIGQISSEVPQNLSASRPQDRQFILSSKKLLLSDSGFYLCAWSVRQGGYGYTFGSGTRLTVV.

This chain's CDR3 is CASSPLGRGRDQPQHF. In DNA, the CDR3 is TGTGCCAGCTCACCACTGGGCAGGGGAAGGGATCAGCCCCAGCATTTT. This chain links TRBV18 with TRBJ1-5; TRBD1 is a possible D gene (6 bases). This CDR3 is 16 amino acids long. Germline CDR1 and CDR2: KGHSH and LQKENI. Trimming shortened V by 1 base and J by 5 bases, and 15 bases separated the two germline ends.

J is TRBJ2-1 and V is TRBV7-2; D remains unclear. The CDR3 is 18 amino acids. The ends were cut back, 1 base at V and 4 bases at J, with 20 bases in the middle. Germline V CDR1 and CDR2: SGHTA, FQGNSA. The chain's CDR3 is CASSLEGWSFPTYNEQFF. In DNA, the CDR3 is TGTGCCAGCAGCTTAGAGGGTTGGTCATTCCCCACTTACAATGAGCAGTTCTTC.

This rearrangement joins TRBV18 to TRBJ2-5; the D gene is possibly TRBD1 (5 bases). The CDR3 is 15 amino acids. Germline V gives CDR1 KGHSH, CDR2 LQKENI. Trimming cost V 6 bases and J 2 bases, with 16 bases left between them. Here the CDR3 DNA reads TGTGCCAGCTCCTCGTTACAGGAAAAACAAGAGACCCAGTACTTC. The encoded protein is CASSSLQEKQETQYF.

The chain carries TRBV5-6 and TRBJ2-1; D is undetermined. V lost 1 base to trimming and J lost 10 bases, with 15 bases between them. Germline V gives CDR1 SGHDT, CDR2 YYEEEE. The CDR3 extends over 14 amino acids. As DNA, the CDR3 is TGTGCCAGCAGCTTGTGGGGTCGGAGTAGCGAGCAGTTCTTC. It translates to CASSLWGRSSEQFF.

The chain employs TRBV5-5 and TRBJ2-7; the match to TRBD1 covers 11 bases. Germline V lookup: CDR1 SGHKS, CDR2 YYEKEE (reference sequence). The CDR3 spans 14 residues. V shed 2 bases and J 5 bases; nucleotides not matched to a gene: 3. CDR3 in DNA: TGTGCCAGCAGCTTCCGGGACAGGGGGAACGAGCAGTACTTC. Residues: CASSFRDRGNEQYF.

CDR3: CASSEAGAISEEAFF. The DNA for the CDR3 is TGTGCCAGCAGTGAAGCGGGGGCAATTTCTGAGGAAGCTTTCTTT. J is TRBJ1-1 and V is TRBV2; tentative D call: TRBD1 (6 bases). The CDR3 is 15 amino acids. Per germline, CDR1 SNHLY and CDR2 FYNNEI. Trimming removed 0 bases at V and 8 bases at J, with 16 bases between.